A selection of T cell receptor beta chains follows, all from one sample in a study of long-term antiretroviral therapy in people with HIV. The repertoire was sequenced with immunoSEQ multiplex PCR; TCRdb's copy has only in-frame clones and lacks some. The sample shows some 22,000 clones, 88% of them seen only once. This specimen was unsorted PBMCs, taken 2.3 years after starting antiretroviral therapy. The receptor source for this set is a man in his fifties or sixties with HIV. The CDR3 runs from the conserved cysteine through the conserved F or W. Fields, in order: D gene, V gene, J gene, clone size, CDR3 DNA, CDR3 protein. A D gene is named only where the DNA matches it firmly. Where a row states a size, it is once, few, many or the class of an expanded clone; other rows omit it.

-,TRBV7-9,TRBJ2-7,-,TGTGCCAGCAGCTTAGCGCTAGGCTACGAGCAGTACTTC,CASSLALGYEQYF
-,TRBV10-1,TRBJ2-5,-,TGCGCCAGCAGTGAGACCCCGGGAGCGGGCAACCAAGAGACCCAGTACTTC,CASSETPGAGNQETQYF
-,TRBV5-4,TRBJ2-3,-,TGTGCCAGCAGCTCTCAACGGGGCGGGGGCCCGGAGGATACGCAGTATTTT,CASSSQRGGGPEDTQYF
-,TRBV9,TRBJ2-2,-,TGTGCCAGCAGCGTAGGAGGTCTCGGGGAGCTGTTTTTT,CASSVGGLGELFF
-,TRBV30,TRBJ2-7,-,TGTGCCTGGAGGGCGGTCCGGGACCATGAGGAGTACTTC,CAWRAVRDHEEYF
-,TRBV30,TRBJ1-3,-,TGTGCCTGGAGTGTAAGGGAGGGAGACACCATATATTTT,CAWSVREGDTIYF
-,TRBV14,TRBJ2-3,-,TGTGCCAGCAGCCCGCTTGGGACTAGCACAGATACGCAGTATTTT,CASSPLGTSTDTQYF
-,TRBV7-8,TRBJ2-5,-,TGTGCCAGCACCACCCTATGGGCAACAAAAGAGACCCAGTACTTC,CASTTLWATKETQYF
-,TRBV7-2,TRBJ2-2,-,TGTGCCAGCAGCCCAGTGGGCTGGGGGCAATCCGGGGAGCTGTTTTTT,CASSPVGWGQSGELFF
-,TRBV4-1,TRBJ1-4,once,TGCGCCAGCAGCCAAGGGAACAGAGCAACTAATGAAAAACTGTTTTTT,CASSQGNRATNEKLFF
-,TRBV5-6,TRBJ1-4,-,TGTGCCAGCAGCTTGCTCCAGGCGGGTGAAAAACTGTTTTTT,CASSLLQAGEKLFF
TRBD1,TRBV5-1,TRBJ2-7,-,TGCGCCAGCAGCTCGAATCAGGGGGCCTACGAGCAGTACTTC,CASSSNQGAYEQYF
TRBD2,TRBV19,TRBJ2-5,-,TGTGCCAGTAGTATCAGCGGGGAAGGTCGAGAAGAGACCCAGTACTTC,CASSISGEGREETQYF
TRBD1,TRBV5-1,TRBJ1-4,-,TGCGCCAGCAGCCGGGGCAGGGGGTCCTCTAATGAAAAACTGTTTTTT,CASSRGRGSSNEKLFF
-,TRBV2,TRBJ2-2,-,TGTGCCAGCAGTGAAAGTGGGACCGGGGAGCTGTTTTTT,CASSESGTGELFF
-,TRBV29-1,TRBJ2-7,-,TGCAGCGTTCTAACACGGGGCCGCTACGAGCAGTACTTC,CSVLTRGRYEQYF
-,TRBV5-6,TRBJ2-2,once,TGTGCCAGCAGCTTTGGGGGCAGCGGGGAGCTGTTTTTT,CASSFGGSGELFF
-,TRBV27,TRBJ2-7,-,TGTGCCAGCAGTCTAAGGGCCGTTAGCTCCTACGAGCAGTACTTC,CASSLRAVSSYEQYF
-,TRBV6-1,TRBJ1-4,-,TGTGCCAGCAGTGCGTATGCGGGAGTCAGTGAAAAACTGTTTTTT,CASSAYAGVSEKLFF
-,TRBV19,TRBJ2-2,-,TGTGCCAGTAGTATAGGACGGAACACCGGGGAGCTGTTTTTT,CASSIGRNTGELFF
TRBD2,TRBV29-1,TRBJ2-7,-,TGCAGCGTTTCCGGCCGACTTCAGACTAGCGGGAGCCCCTACGAGCAGTACTTC,CSVSGRLQTSGSPYEQYF
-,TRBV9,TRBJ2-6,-,TGTGCCAGCGGCCGCTCTGGGGCCAACGTCCTGACTTTC,CASGRSGANVLTF
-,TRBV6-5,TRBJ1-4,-,TGTGCCAGCAGTTACTCAACAGCGGGTAATGAAAAACTGTTTTTT,CASSYSTAGNEKLFF
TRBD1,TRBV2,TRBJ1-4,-,TGTGCCAGCAGTGATGCTACAGGGGGCGTGGGAAAACTGTTTTTT,CASSDATGGVGKLFF
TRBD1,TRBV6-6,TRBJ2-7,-,TGTGCCAGCAGCCCATTCCGGGACAGGCCCTACGAGCAGTACTTC,CASSPFRDRPYEQYF
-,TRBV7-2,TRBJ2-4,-,TGTGCCAGCAGCTTAGCGGGCGGTCGGGGGATTCAGTACTTC,CASSLAGGRGIQYF
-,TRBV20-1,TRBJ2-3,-,TGCAGTGCTAGGGGACTTGATACGCAGTATTTT,CSARGLDTQYF
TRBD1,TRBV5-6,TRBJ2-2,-,TGTGCCAGCTGGTGGACAGGGAACACCGGGGAGCTGTTTTTT,CASWWTGNTGELFF
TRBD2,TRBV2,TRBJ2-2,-,TGTGCCAGCAGAACGCTTCGGGAGGTGGAGCTGTTTTTT,CASRTLREVELFF
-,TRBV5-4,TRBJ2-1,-,TGTGCCAGCAGCTTCCGACAGAGGAGCTCCTACAATGAGCAGTTCTTC,CASSFRQRSSYNEQFF
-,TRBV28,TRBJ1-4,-,TGTGCCAGCAGTGGTTCGCAGGGAAATGAAAAACTGTTTTTT,CASSGSQGNEKLFF
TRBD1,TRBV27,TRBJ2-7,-,TGTGCCAGCAGCCTGCTCTTGGGACAGGGTCCCTACGAGCAGTACTTC,CASSLLLGQGPYEQYF
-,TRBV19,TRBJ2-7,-,TGTGCCAGTAAGGACTCGGGGACAAGTCCCTCCTACGAGCAGTACTTC,CASKDSGTSPSYEQYF
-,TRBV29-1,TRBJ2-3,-,TGCAGCGTTGGGGGCACCACAGATACGCAGTATTTT,CSVGGTTDTQYF
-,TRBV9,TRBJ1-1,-,TGTGCCAGCAGCGTAGGAGGGGAGTACGGTACGACTTTCTTT,CASSVGGEYGTTFF
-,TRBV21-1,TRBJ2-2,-,TGTGCCAGCAGCCTCTGCGCCAAAACCGGGGAGCTGTTTTTT,CASSLCAKTGELFF
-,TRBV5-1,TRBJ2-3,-,TGCGCCAGCAGCTTACAGGACACTAGCACAGATACGCAGTATTTT,CASSLQDTSTDTQYF
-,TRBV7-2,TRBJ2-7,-,TGTGCCAGCAGCGCAGAGTGGGGAGGACGCGAGCAGTACTTC,CASSAEWGGREQYF
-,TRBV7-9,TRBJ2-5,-,TGTGCCAGCAGTGCGCTACCGGGCCAAGAGACCCAGTACTTC,CASSALPGQETQYF
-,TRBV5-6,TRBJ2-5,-,TGTGCCAGCAGCTTCGGTATTCACTCGTACCAAGAGACCCAGTACTTC,CASSFGIHSYQETQYF
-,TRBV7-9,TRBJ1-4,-,TGTGCCAGCTCCCGGGGGATGAATGAAAAACTGTTTTTT,CASSRGMNEKLFF